This T cell receptor (beta chain) was sequenced during a study of OX40 agonist ivuxolimab in advanced cancers. On the study more broadly: Ivuxolimab was administered intravenously to patients at 0.01 to 10 mg/kg every 2 weeks. Males comprised roughly four fifths of the group, whose mean age was approximately 60 years (range 23 to 79). Patients enrolled in dose escalation were diagnosed with hepatocellular carcinoma, melanoma, renal cell or head and neck cancer.

Produced via immunoSEQ multiplex PCR; TCRdb's table is partial and in-frame only. Of around 50,000 clones in the sample, roughly 94% were seen once. The CDR3 runs 15 residues. Trimming removed 5 bases at V and 4 bases at J, with 15 bases between. Germline values: CDR1 MNHEY, CDR2 SMNVEV (reference sequence). This clonotype was sampled from an adult with an advanced solid tumor such as melanoma, head and neck, liver or kidney cancer. Specimen: CD4+ or CD8+ T cells sorted from blood, collected in a trial of the OX40 agonist ivuxolimab. The chain has TRBV27 and TRBJ2-1, with D maybe TRBD2 (5 bases). The CDR3 DNA reads as TGTGCCAGCAGTACGGGATCCAGAACTTACAATGAGCAGTTCTTC. Its protein product is CASSTGSRTYNEQFF.